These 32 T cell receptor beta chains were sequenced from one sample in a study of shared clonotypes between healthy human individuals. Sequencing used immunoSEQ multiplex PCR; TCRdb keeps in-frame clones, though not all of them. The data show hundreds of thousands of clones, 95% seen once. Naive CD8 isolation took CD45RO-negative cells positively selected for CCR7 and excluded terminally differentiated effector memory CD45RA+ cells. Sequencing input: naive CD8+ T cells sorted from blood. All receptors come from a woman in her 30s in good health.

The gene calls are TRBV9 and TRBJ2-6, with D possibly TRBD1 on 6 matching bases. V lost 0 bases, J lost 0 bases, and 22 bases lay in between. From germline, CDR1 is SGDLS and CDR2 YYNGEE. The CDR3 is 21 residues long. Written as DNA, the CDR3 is TGTGCCAGCAGCGTAGTAGGCTCGGGGCTACGAGGGGGCTCTGGGGCCAACGTCCTGACTTTC. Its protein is CASSVVGSGLRGGSGANVLTF.

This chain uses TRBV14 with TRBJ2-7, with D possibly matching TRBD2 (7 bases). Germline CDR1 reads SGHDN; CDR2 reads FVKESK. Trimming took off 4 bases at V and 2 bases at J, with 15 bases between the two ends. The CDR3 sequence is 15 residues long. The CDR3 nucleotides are TGTGCCAGCAGCCCTCGGGGCGGGGGCCCCTACGAGCAGTACTTC. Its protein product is CASSPRGGGPYEQYF.

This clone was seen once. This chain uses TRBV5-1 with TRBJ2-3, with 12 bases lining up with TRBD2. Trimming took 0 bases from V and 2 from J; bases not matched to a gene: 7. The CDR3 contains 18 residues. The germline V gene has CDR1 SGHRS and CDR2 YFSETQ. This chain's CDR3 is CASSLEGASGRDTDTQYF. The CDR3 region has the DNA TGCGCCAGCAGCTTGGAGGGGGCTAGCGGGAGGGACACAGATACGCAGTATTTT.

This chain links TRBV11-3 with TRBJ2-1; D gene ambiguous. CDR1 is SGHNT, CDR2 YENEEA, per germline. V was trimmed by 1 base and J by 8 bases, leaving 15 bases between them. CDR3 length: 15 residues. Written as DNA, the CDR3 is TGTGCCAGCAGCTTAGGTTGGCGAGATTTGCATGAGCAGTTCTTC. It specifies CASSLGWRDLHEQFF.

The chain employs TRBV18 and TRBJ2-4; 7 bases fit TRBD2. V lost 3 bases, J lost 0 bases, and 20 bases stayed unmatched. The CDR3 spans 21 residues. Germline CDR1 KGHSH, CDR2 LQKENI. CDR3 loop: CASSPPGGRYGRQSAKNIQYF. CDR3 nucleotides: TGTGCCAGCTCACCCCCCGGGGGGAGATACGGCAGACAATCAGCCAAAAACATTCAGTACTTC.

The CDR3 DNA follows: TGTGCCAGCAGTTTTAGGCAGGGAATAAGCTCCTACAATGAGCAGTTCTTC. Its protein product is CASSFRQGISSYNEQFF. The chain combines TRBV28 with TRBJ2-1; D is possibly TRBD1 (5 bases). The CDR3 totals 17 residues. Trimming cost V 3 bases and J 0 bases, with 15 bases left between them. Per the germline V gene, CDR1 is MDHEN and CDR2 is SYDVKM.

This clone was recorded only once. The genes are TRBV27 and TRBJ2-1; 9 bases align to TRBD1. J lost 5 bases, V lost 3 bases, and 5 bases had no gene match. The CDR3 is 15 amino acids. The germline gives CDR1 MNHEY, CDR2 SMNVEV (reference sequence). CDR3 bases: TGTGCCAGCAGTTTCGGGGGACAGGGAAACAATGAGCAGTTCTTC. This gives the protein CASSFGGQGNNEQFF.

CDR3 nucleotide sequence: TGTGCCTGGACTACGGGGGCAGTGAACACTGAAGCTTTCTTT. Protein product: CAWTTGAVNTEAFF. The chain uses TRBV30 and TRBJ1-1; D may be TRBD1 (6 bases). The length of the CDR3 is 14 residues. Germline values: CDR1 GTSNPN, CDR2 SVGIG (reference sequence). The ends were cut back, 4 bases at V and 0 bases at J, with 12 bases in the middle.

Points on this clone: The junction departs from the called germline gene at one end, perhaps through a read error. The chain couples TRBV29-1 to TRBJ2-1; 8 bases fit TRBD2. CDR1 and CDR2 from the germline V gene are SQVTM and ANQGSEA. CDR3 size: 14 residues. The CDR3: CSAEREGQLHEQFF. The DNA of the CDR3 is TGCAGCGCTGAACGGGAGGGCCAGTTGCATGAGCAGTTCTTC.

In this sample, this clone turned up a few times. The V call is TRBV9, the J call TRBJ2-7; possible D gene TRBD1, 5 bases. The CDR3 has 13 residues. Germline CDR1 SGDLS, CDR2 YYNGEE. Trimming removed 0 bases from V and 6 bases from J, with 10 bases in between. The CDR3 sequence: CASSVGPGFEQYF. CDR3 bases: TGTGCCAGCAGCGTAGGTCCAGGGTTCGAGCAGTACTTC.

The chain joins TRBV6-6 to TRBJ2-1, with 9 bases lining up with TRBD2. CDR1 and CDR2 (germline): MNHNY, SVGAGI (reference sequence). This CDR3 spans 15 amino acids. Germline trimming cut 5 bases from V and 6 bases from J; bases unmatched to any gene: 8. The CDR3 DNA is TGTGCCAGCAGTCTGATAGCGGGAGTGGGCAATGAGCAGTTCTTC. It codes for CASSLIAGVGNEQFF.

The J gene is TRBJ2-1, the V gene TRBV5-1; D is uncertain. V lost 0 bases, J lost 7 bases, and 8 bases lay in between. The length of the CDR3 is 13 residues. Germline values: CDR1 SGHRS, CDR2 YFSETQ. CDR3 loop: CASSLDSANEQFF. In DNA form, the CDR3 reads TGCGCCAGCAGCTTGGATTCGGCGAATGAGCAGTTCTTC. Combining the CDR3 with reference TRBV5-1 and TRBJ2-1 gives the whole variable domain KAGVTQTPRYLIKTRGQQVTLSCSPISGHRSVSWYQQTPGQGLQFLFEYFSETQRNKGNFPGRFSGRQFSNSRSEMNVSTLELGDSALYLCASSLDSANEQFFGPGTRLTVL.

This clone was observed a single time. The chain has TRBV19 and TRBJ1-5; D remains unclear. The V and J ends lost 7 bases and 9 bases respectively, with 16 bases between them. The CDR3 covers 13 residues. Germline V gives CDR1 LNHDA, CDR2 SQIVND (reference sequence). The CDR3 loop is CASTPARQLPQHF. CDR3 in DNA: TGTGCCAGTACCCCAGCAAGGCAATTGCCCCAGCATTTT.

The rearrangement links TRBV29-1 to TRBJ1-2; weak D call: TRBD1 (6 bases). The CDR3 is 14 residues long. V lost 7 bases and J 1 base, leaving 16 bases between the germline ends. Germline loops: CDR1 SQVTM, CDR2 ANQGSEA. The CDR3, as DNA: TGCAGCGCAGAGGGGGAGGAGTATAACTATGGCTACACCTTC. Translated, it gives CSAEGEEYNYGYTF.

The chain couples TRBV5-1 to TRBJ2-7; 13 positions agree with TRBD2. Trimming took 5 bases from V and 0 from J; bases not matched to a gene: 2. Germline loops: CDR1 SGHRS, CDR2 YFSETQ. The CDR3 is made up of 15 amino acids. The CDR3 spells CASSWTSGSSYEQYF. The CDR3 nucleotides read TGCGCCAGCAGTTGGACTAGCGGGAGCTCCTACGAGCAGTACTTC.

The DNA for the CDR3 is TGTGCCAGCAGTTACTCGAGTCTCGGACAGGGGTATGGCTACACCTTC. Amino acid sequence: CASSYSSLGQGYGYTF. The chain employs TRBV6-5 and TRBJ1-2; 9 nucleotides agree with TRBD1. The germline gives CDR1 MNHEY, CDR2 SVGAGI. The CDR3 runs to 16 residues. With 0 bases clipped from V and 5 bases from J, the junction kept 7 bases outside the gene matches.

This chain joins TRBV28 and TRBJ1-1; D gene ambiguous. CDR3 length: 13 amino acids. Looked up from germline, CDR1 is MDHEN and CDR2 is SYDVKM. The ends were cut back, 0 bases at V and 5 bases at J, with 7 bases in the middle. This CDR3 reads CASSLWIWTEAFF. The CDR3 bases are TGTGCCAGCAGTTTATGGATATGGACTGAAGCTTTCTTT.

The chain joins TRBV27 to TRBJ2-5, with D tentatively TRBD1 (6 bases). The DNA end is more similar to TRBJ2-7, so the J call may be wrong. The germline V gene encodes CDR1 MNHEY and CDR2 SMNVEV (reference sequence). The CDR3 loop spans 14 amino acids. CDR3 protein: CASSHGRGLYEQYF. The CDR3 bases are TGTGCCAGCAGTCACGGCAGGGGTCTTTACGAGCAGTACTTC.

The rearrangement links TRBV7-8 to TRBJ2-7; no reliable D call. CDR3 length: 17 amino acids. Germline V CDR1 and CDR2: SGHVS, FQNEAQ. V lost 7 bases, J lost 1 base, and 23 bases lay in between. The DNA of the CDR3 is TGTGCCAGCACCAACCCCCCGGCTAGTATTCTTTCCTACGAGCAGTACTTC. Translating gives CASTNPPASILSYEQYF.

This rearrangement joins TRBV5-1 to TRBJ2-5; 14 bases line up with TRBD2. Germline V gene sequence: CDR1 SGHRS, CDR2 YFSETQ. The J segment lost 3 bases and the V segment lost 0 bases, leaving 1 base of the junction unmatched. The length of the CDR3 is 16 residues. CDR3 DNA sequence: TGCGCCAGCAGCTTGGGGACTAGCGGGAGGAAAGAGACCCAGTACTTC. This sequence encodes CASSLGTSGRKETQYF.

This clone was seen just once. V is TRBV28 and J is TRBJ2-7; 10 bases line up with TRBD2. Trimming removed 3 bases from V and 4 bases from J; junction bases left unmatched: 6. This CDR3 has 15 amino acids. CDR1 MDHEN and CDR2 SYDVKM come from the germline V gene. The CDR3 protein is CASSFLSSGSYEQYF. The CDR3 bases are TGTGCCAGCAGTTTTCTCTCTAGCGGGAGTTACGAGCAGTACTTC.

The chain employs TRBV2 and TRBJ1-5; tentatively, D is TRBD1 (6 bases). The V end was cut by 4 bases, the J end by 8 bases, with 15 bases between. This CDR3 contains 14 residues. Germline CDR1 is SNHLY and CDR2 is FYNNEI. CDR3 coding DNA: TGTGCCAGCAGTGTACGGGGGCGCGTGGAGCCCCAGCATTTT. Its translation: CASSVRGRVEPQHF.

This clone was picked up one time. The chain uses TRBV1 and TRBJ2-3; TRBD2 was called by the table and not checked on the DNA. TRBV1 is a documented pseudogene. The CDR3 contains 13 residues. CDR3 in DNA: TGCACCAGTCGGCGGGGAAACACAGATACGCAGTATTTT. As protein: CTSRRGNTDTQYF.

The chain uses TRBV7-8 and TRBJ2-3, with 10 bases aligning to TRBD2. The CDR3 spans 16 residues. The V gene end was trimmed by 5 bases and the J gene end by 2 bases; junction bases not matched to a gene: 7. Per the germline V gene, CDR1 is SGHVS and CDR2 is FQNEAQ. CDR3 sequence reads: CASSRPGTSVTDTQYF. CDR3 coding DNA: TGTGCCAGCAGCCGGCCCGGGACTAGCGTCACAGATACGCAGTATTTT.

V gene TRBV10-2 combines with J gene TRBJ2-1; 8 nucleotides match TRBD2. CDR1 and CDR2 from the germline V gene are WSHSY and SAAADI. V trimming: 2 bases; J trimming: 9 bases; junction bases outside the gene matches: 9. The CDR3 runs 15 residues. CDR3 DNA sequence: TGCGCCAGCAGTGAGCTGACGGGAGGGCCCTTTGAGCAGTTCTTC. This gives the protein CASSELTGGPFEQFF.

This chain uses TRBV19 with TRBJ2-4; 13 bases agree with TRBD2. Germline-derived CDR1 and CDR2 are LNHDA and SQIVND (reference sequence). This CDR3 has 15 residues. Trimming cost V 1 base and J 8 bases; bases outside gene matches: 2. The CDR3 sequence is CASSIVGTSGDIQYF. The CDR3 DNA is TGTGCCAGTAGTATAGTTGGGACTAGCGGGGACATTCAGTACTTC.

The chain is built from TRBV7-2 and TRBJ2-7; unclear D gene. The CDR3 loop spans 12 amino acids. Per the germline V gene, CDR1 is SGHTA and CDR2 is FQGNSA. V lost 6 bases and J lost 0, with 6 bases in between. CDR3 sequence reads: CASSFTSYEQYF. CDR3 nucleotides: TGTGCCAGCAGTTTCACCTCCTACGAGCAGTACTTC.

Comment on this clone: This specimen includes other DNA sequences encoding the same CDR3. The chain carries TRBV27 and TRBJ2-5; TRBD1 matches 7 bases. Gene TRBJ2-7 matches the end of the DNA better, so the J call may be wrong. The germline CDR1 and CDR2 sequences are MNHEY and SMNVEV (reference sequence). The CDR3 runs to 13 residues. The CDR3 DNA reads TGTGCCAGCAGTCTACAGGGGCCCTACGAGCAGTACTTC. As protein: CASSLQGPYEQYF.

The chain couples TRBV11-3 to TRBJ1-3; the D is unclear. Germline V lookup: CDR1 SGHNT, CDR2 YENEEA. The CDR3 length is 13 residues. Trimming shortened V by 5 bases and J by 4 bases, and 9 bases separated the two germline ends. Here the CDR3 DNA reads TGTGCCAGCAGCGAAACGCGGGGAAACACCATATATTTT. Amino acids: CASSETRGNTIYF.

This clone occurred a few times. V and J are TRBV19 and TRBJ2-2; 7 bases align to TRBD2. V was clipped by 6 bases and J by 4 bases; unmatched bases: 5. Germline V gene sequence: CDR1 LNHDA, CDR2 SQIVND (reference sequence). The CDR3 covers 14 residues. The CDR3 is CASSRDYITGELFF. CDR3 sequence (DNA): TGTGCCAGTAGCCGGGACTACATCACCGGGGAGCTGTTTTTT.

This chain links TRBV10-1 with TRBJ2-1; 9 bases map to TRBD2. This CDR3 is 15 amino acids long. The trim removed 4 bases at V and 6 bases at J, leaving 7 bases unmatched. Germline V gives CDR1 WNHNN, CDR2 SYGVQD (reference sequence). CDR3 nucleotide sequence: TGCGCCAGCAGTGCCGGGACTAGCATTTTCAATGAGCAGTTCTTC. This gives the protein CASSAGTSIFNEQFF.

The CDR3 here is CASSEEGGNIQYF. DNA of the CDR3: TGTGCCAGCAGTGAAGAGGGGGGAAACATTCAGTACTTC. V gene TRBV6-4 combines with J gene TRBJ2-4, with D possibly being TRBD1 or TRBD2 (6 bases each). V lost 3 bases and J lost 6, with 9 bases in between. The CDR3 runs to 13 residues. Germline V gene lookup returns CDR1 MRHNA and CDR2 SNTAGT.